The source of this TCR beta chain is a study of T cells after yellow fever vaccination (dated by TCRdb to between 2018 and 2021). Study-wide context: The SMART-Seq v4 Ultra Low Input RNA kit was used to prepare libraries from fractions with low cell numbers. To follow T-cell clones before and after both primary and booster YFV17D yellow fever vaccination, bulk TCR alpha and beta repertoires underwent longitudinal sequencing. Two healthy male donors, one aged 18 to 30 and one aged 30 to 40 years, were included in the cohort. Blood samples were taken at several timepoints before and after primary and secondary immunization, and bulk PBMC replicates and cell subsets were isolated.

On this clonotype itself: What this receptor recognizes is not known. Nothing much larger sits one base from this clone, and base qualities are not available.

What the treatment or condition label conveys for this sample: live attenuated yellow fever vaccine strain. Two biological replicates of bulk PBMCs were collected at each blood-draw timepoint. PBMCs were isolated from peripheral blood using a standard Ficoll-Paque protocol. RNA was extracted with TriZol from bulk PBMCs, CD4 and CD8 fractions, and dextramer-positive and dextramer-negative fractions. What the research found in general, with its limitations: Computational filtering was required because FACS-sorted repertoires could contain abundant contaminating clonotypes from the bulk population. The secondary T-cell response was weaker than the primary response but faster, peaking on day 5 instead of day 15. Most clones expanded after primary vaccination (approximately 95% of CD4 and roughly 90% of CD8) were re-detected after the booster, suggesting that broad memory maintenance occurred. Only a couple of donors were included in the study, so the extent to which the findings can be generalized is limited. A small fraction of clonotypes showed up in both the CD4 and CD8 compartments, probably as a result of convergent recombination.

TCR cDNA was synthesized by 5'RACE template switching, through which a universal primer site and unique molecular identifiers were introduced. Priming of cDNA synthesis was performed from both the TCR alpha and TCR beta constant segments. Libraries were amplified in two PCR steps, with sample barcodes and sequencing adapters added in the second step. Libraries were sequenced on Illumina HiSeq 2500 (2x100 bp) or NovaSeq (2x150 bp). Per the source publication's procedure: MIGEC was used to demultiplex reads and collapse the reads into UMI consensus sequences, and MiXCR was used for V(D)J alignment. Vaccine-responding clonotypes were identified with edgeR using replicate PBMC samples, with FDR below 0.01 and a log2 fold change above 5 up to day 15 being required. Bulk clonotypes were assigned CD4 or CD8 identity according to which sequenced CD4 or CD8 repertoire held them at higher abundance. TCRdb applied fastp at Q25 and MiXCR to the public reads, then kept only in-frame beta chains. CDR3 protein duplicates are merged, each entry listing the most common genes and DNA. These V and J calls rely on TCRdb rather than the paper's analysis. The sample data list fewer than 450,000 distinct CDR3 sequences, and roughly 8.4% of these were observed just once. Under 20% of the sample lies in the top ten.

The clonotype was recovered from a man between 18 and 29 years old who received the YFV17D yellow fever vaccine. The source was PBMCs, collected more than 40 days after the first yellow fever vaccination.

CDR3 reads: CATRRRAGDTQYF. The sequenced DNA is TGTGCCACCCGGCGGCGGGCCGGGGATACGCAGTATTTT. The chain joins TRBV12-3 or TRBV12-4 to TRBJ2-3; TRBD2 is possibly the D segment (5 matching bases). Taken from cysteine to phenylalanine, the CDR3 has 13 residues. The retained sequence is limited to the CDR3, 39 bases, with the frame set at the first base. V sheds 10 bases and J sheds 6 bases, leaving 17 bases between their ends.